Following are 25 T cell receptor beta chains from one sample sequenced in a study of T cells in women clearing cervical HPV infection. Libraries were prepared by immunoSEQ multiplex PCR; TCRdb keeps only in-frame clonotypes and omits some of them. The sample features more than 9,500 clones, with about 10% in its top ten. Material for sequencing was blood buffy coat. The receptor set was obtained from a woman aged 18 to 75 with a cervical HPV16 infection that either progressed to CIN3+ or cleared (not recorded which).

A remark on this clone: Coverage ceases 3 residues before the CDR3 finishes, and the germline J gene fills in the end. The rearrangement uses TRBV30 and TRBJ1-5; TRBD1 matches 7 bases. The trim removed 3 bases at V and 2 bases at J, leaving 13 bases unmatched. This CDR3 region has 17 residues. From germline, CDR1 is GTSNPN and CDR2 SVGIG (reference sequence). Partial CDR3 DNA: TGTGCCTGGAGCTCTGGGGGAGGGGGCGGGGGCAATCAGCCC. Residues: CAWSSGGGGGGNQP. The whole CDR3 sequence is CAWSSGGGGGGNQPQHF.

Worth noting for this clone: The CDR3 extends 3 residues past the end of the read, so its final part is completed from the germline J gene. The chain uses TRBV7-2 and TRBJ2-2; tentatively, D is TRBD2 (7 bases). Germline CDR1 is SGHTA and CDR2 is FQGNSA. The CDR3 has 15 residues. The CDR3 sequence is CASSRGGATNEKLFF. CDR3 DNA, as far as it was read: TGTGCCAGCAGCCGAGGGGGGGCGACTAATGAAAAG.

CDR3 amino acids: CAISESGANQPQHF. Incomplete CDR3 DNA: TGTGCCATCAGTGAGTCGGGCGCCAATCAGCCC. The chain recombines TRBV10-3 with TRBJ1-5; D is ambiguous. The observed sequence ends 3 residues before the CDR3 terminus, with the missing tail filled in from the germline J gene. Germline V gene lookup returns CDR1 ENHRY and CDR2 SYGVKD. Trimming cost V 0 bases and J 3 bases, with 6 bases left between them. The length of the CDR3 is 14 residues.

Judged by frequency, this clone is medium-sized. The CDR3 goes on 3 residues after the read ends, and that part is filled in from the germline J gene. This chain uses TRBV19 with TRBJ2-1; TRBD2 is a possible D gene (5 bases). The V end lost 3 bases, the J end lost 2 bases, and 14 bases lay between the germline ends. The CDR3 has 16 amino acids. Germline CDR1 reads LNHDA; CDR2 reads SQIVND (reference sequence). The part of the CDR3 DNA that was read is TGTGCCAGTAGTATCGGGCCTCCCGGGGCCTACAATGAG. Translating it yields CASSIGPPGAYNE. The CDR3, in full, reads CASSIGPPGAYNEQFF.

On this clone itself: The read comes to an end 3 residues before the CDR3 does, leaving the germline J gene to fill in the end. V is TRBV7-9 and J is TRBJ1-6; D not resolved. The CDR3 is 14 residues long. CDR1 is SEHNR, CDR2 FQNEAQ, per germline (reference sequence). V was clipped by 4 bases and J by 6 bases, with 10 bases between them. The sequenced part of the CDR3 DNA is TGTGCCAGCAGCTCGGACTCCATTAATTCACCC. Translating gives CASSSDSINSP. The entire CDR3 sequence reads CASSSDSINSPLHF. The whole variable domain, remainder taken from reference TRBV7-9 and TRBJ1-6, is DTGVSQNPRHKITKRGQNVTFRCDPISEHNRLYWYRQTLGQGPEFLTYFQNEAQLEKSRLLSDRFSAERPKGSFSTLEIQRTEQGDSAMYLCASSSDSINSPLHFGNGTRLTVT.

Comments on this clone: Coverage ceases 3 residues before the CDR3 finishes, and the germline J gene fills in the end. This rearrangement joins TRBV6-2 or TRBV6-3 to TRBJ2-7; 9 bases fit TRBD1. Germline V CDR1 and CDR2: MNHEY, SVGEGT. CDR3 length: 14 amino acids. After removal of 1 base from V and 4 bases from J, the junction contained 2 bases not matched to a gene. The CDR3 bases that were read are TGTGCCAGCAGTTACTGGGGACAGGGATACGAG. It yields the protein CASSYWGQGYE. In full, the CDR3 is CASSYWGQGYEQYF.

On this clone itself: The sequenced fragment ends 3 residues before the CDR3 boundary, so the rest is inferred from the germline J gene. This chain connects TRBV29-1 to TRBJ2-2; 10 bases map to TRBD1. CDR1 and CDR2 from the germline V gene are SQVTM and ANQGSEA. CDR3 length: 18 residues. The CDR3 loop reads CSVVGSGQGMTGANVLFF. The DNA read from the CDR3 is TGCAGCGTTGTTGGATCGGGACAGGGGATGACTGGGGCCAACGTG.

To note about this clone: Read coverage stops 3 residues before the CDR3 terminus; the germline J gene supplies the remainder. The chain is built from TRBV7-2 and TRBJ2-5; D unclear. Per germline, CDR1 SGHTA and CDR2 FQGNSA. CDR3 length: 13 residues. Between the trimmed V and J ends, which lost 3 bases and 5 bases, there was a span of 10 bases. The CDR3 reads CASSFLDGETQYF. The CDR3 DNA, read in part, is TGTGCCAGCAGCTTCCTAGACGGGGAGACC.

Note on this clone: The sequenced fragment ends 3 residues before the CDR3 boundary, so the rest is inferred from the germline J gene. The chain recombines TRBV30 with TRBJ1-2, with TRBD1 identical over 7 bases. CDR1 is GTSNPN and CDR2 is SVGIG in the germline V gene (reference sequence). Trimming took 3 bases from V and 7 from J; bases not matched to a gene: 5. This CDR3 has 12 residues. The CDR3 is CAWRLTGFGYTF. The DNA read from the CDR3 is TGTGCCTGGAGGCTGACAGGGTTTGGC.

Note on this clone: The CDR3 goes on 3 residues after the read ends, and that part is filled in from the germline J gene. V and J are TRBV6-1 and TRBJ1-6, with D unresolved. Germline CDR1 is MNHNS and CDR2 is SASEGT. V lost 3 bases and J 7 bases, leaving 7 bases between the germline ends. The CDR3 is 13 amino acids. The CDR3 bases that were read are TGTGCCAGCAGTGACAGGTACAATTCACCC. Its protein product is CASSDRYNSP. Given in full, the CDR3 is CASSDRYNSPLHF.

The CDR3 DNA, read in part, is TGCAGCGCAAGTCAGGAGAGCTCCTACGAG. Its translation: CSASQESSYE. The full CDR3 is CSASQESSYEQYF. The V and J genes are TRBV29-1 and TRBJ2-7; D gene unclear. The sequenced fragment ends 3 residues before the CDR3 boundary, so the rest is inferred from the germline J gene. CDR1 is SQVTM, CDR2 ANQGSEA, per germline. CDR3 length: 13 residues. V was clipped by 7 bases and J by 0 bases, with 13 bases between them.

Partial CDR3 DNA: TGTGCCAGCAGCTTGGGTGGGGAGGCGGGTGGC. This sequence encodes CASSLGGEAGG. The full CDR3 protein reads CASSLGGEAGGYTF. The V call is TRBV11-2, the J call TRBJ1-2, with D hard to call. Read coverage stops 3 residues before the CDR3 terminus; the germline J gene supplies the remainder. The CDR3 covers 14 residues. Germline CDR1 reads SGHAT; CDR2 reads FQNNGV. The V gene lost 3 bases and the J gene lost 7 bases, with 15 bases spanning the gap.

As for this clone: The CDR3 is cut off 3 residues early in the read; its end comes from the germline J gene. This chain uses TRBV19 with TRBJ2-1; 8 bases map to TRBD2. The germline gives CDR1 LNHDA, CDR2 SQIVND (reference sequence). The CDR3 is 16 residues long. V shed 1 base and J 0 bases; nucleotides not matched to a gene: 2. The part of the CDR3 DNA that was read is TGTGCCAGTAGTATAGGGGCGGGGGGCTCCTACAATGAG. Translated, it gives CASSIGAGGSYNE. In full, the CDR3 reads CASSIGAGGSYNEQFF.

As for this clone: The read ends 3 residues before the CDR3 terminus; that terminus is restored from the germline J gene. The chain combines TRBV5-1 with TRBJ1-2; D unclear. V lost 0 bases, J lost 2 bases, and 8 bases lay in between. CDR3 length: 14 residues. Germline assignment: CDR1 SGHRS and CDR2 YFSETQ. CDR3 DNA, as far as it was read: TGCGCCAGCAGCTTGGCCGTGTCCAACTATGGC. This translates into CASSLAVSNYG. The full CDR3 reads CASSLAVSNYGYTF.

Of note for this clone: The read stops 3 residues short of the end of the CDR3; the missing end is completed from the germline J gene. The chain has TRBV19 and TRBJ2-3; TRBD1 agrees at 7 bases. The CDR3 has 12 residues. V gave up 5 bases and J gave up 6 bases; unmatched junction bases: 2. Looked up from germline, CDR1 is LNHDA and CDR2 is SQIVND (reference sequence). The CDR3 bases that were read are TGTGCCAGTAGTCACAGGGGCGATACG. Protein product: CASSHRGDT. The CDR3 in its entirety is CASSHRGDTQYF.

Regarding this clone: The read falls 3 residues short of the CDR3 end, and the missing part is taken from the germline J gene. This chain connects TRBV5-1 to TRBJ2-3; 7 nucleotides align to TRBD1. CDR3 length: 16 residues. J gave up 0 bases and V 4 bases, and 8 bases lay outside the gene matches. Germline CDR1 and CDR2: SGHRS and YFSETQ. Partial CDR3 DNA: TGCGCCAGCAGCCCGGGGACAGCCTCTAGCACAGATACG. Translating gives CASSPGTASSTDT. In full, the CDR3 reads CASSPGTASSTDTQYF.

This clone counts as medium-sized by frequency. The read finishes 3 residues shy of the CDR3 end, and the germline J gene is used to complete it. This chain joins TRBV29-1 and TRBJ2-7; D call uncertain. Germline assignment: CDR1 SQVTM and CDR2 ANQGSEA. There are 14 residues in the CDR3. Deletions cut 5 bases from V and 6 bases from J, with 20 bases between. CDR3: CSVRSSLMTGEQYF. The sequenced CDR3 bases are TGCAGCGTTAGGAGTTCTCTAATGACGGGCGAG.

In the case of this clone: The DNA ends 3 residues before the CDR3 does, and the rest of the CDR3 is filled in from the germline J gene. The gene calls are TRBV20-1 and TRBJ2-3, with 9 bases fitting TRBD2. Losses at the gene ends were 5 bases for V and 5 bases for J; bases not matched to a gene: 8. The germline gives CDR1 DFQATT, CDR2 SNEGSKA (reference sequence). There are 14 residues in the CDR3. The CDR3 DNA, read in part, is TGCAGTGCTCTCGAGCTAGCGGGGCTAGATACG. It specifies CSALELAGLDT. The CDR3 reads in full as CSALELAGLDTQYF.

With respect to this clone: From the germline J gene comes the end of the CDR3, since the read stops 3 residues before it. This chain joins TRBV13 and TRBJ2-1; TRBD2 might be the D (6 bases). V gave up 5 bases and J gave up 5 bases, with 19 bases separating them. Germline assignment: CDR1 PRHDT and CDR2 FYEKMQ (reference sequence). This CDR3 comprises 16 residues. CDR3 protein: CASSPTRGNNNNEQFF. The CDR3 DNA, read in part, is TGTGCCAGCAGCCCCACTCGGGGGAACAATAACAATGAG.

According to its frequency, this clone is medium-sized. Sequencing ends 3 residues short of the CDR3 end; the germline J gene provides the rest. The V and J genes are TRBV6-2 or TRBV6-3 and TRBJ2-5, with 7 bases aligning to TRBD1. Losses at the gene ends were 0 bases for V and 7 bases for J; bases not matched to a gene: 5. CDR1 is MNHEY and CDR2 is SVGEGT in the germline V gene. CDR3 length equals 14 residues. The CDR3 DNA, read in part, is TGTGCCAGCAGTTACTCAGGGGGCACCCCGACC. As protein: CASSYSGGTPT. In full, the CDR3 reads CASSYSGGTPTQYF.

With regard to this clone: The missing CDR3 end, 3 residues past where the read stops, is filled in from the germline J gene. The rearrangement joins TRBV19 to TRBJ1-2; TRBD1 is a possible D gene (5 bases). CDR3 size: 11 residues. Germline V CDR1 and CDR2: LNHDA, SQIVND (reference sequence). The sequenced part of the CDR3 DNA is TGTGCCAGTAGTATGACAGATACC. Its protein is CASSMTDT. The full CDR3 protein is CASSMTDTYTF.

Details on this clone: The CDR3 end is not reached by the read, which stops 3 residues before it; the germline J gene fills it in. V and J are TRBV7-2 and TRBJ2-5; D gene uncertain. V gave up 2 bases and J gave up 5 bases, with 15 bases separating them. The CDR3 sequence is 15 residues long. Germline assignment: CDR1 SGHTA and CDR2 FQGNSA. CDR3 DNA, as far as it was read: TGTGCCAGCAGCTTAATGGTTGGCAGATTTGAGACC. Protein: CASSLMVGRFET. The entire CDR3 protein is CASSLMVGRFETQYF.

In regard to this clone: The read ends 3 residues before the CDR3 terminus; that terminus is restored from the germline J gene. V usage is TRBV7-9 and J usage is TRBJ2-2; 7 bases fit TRBD2. The CDR3 loop spans 15 amino acids. Germline-derived CDR1 and CDR2 are SEHNR and FQNEAQ (reference sequence). Germline trimming cut 2 bases from V and 4 bases from J; bases unmatched to any gene: 4. The CDR3 loop reads CASSLNAGVTGELFF. Incomplete CDR3 DNA: TGTGCCAGCAGCTTAAACGCGGGGGTCACCGGGGAG. Filled out from reference TRBV7-9 and TRBJ2-2, the complete variable domain reads DTGVSQNPRHKITKRGQNVTFRCDPISEHNRLYWYRQTLGQGPEFLTYFQNEAQLEKSRLLSDRFSAERPKGSFSTLEIQRTEQGDSAMYLCASSLNAGVTGELFFGEGSRLTVL.

Of note for this clone: The read falls 3 residues short of the CDR3 end, and the missing part is taken from the germline J gene. The chain is built from TRBV12-3 or TRBV12-4 and TRBJ2-3; 8 bases are shared with TRBD2. The CDR3 extends over 13 amino acids. CDR3 in amino acids: CASSLGAGAPQYF. CDR3 bases read: TGTGCCAGCAGTTTAGGAGCGGGAGCCCCG.

Its frequency marks this clone as medium-sized (0.01 to 0.1%). CDR3 bases read: TGTGCCAGCAGCCAGGGACAGGGAATAGTCTACGAG. This translates into CASSQGQGIVYE. The whole CDR3 is CASSQGQGIVYEQYF. The chain employs TRBV14 and TRBJ2-7, with 9 bases matching TRBD1. The read terminates 3 residues before the CDR3 end, so the remaining end is supplied by the germline J gene. The trim removed 3 bases at V and 3 bases at J, leaving 6 bases unmatched. Germline V CDR1 and CDR2: SGHDN, FVKESK. The CDR3 runs 15 residues.